The TCR beta chain described here comes from a study of cytomegalovirus exposure and HLA in healthy donors. For the study at large: Later analysis reported that the 110 or so validation repertoires shared the platform of the approximately 690 first-cohort repertoires. General study points: It was around 160 TCR beta chains that were listed as cytomegalovirus-associated. TCR clusters originating in the first cohort tended to co-occur in the 120 validation repertoires, according to a later analysis.

Method: immunoSEQ multiplex PCR; TCRdb's copy keeps in-frame clones and lacks some. The repertoire includes about 160,000 clones, 70% to 90% of them detected once, and about 2.3% sits in the top ten. As for this clone: Its antigen is currently unknown.

Germline CDR1 is SGHVS and CDR2 is FQNEAQ. V lost 0 bases and J lost 5, with 11 bases in between. The CDR3 runs 16 residues. This clonotype originated in a man younger than 45 in good health and CMV-seropositive. The rearrangement uses TRBV7-8 and TRBJ1-6; unclear D gene. The sample comprised PBMCs. This CDR3 reads CASSLASGRHNSPLHF. CDR3 nucleotide sequence: TGTGCCAGCAGCTTAGCGTCGGGGAGACATAATTCACCCCTCCACTTT. Variable domain in full (rest from reference TRBV7-8 and TRBJ1-6): GAGVSQSPRYKVAKRGQDVALRCDPISGHVSLFWYQQALGQGPEFLTYFQNEAQLDKSGLPSDRFFAERPEGSVSTLKIQRTQQEDSAVYLCASSLASGRHNSPLHFGNGTRLTVT.